Each of the 3 T cell receptor beta chains below was sequenced from the same sample in a study of cytomegalovirus exposure and HLA in healthy donors. Primers for the PCR totalled 60 Vbeta and 13 Jbeta. The assay was immunoSEQ multiplex PCR, and TCRdb's table has in-frame clones only and misses some. The sample records about 140,000 clones, approximately 71% being singletons. Sequencing was done on a sample of PBMCs. The receptor set was obtained from a man aged 25 to 45 in good health and CMV-seropositive.

V is TRBV5-4 and J is TRBJ2-7; no clear D gene. CDR1 and CDR2 (germline): SGHNT, YYREEE (reference sequence). This CDR3 contains 14 residues. Trimming left V 4 bases short and J 3 bases short, with 14 bases between. The CDR3: CASSPPHSIYEQYF. The CDR3 bases are TGTGCCAGCAGCCCGCCCCACTCCATCTACGAGCAGTACTTC.

Comments on this clone: The junction shows a germline mismatch at one end, possibly a read error. This sequence joins TRBV7-9 and TRBJ2-5; 7 nucleotides align to TRBD2. CDR3 length: 14 residues. Germline V gene lookup returns CDR1 SEHNR and CDR2 FQNEAQ (reference sequence). CDR3: CSSSLLSGPETQYF. The CDR3 nucleotides are TGTTCCAGCAGCTTACTTAGCGGGCCGGAGACCCAGTACTTC.

The gene calls are TRBV30 and TRBJ2-3, with D unclear. The CDR3 has 15 amino acids. Deletions cut 1 base from V and 5 bases from J, with 16 bases between. CDR1 GTSNPN and CDR2 SVGIG come from the germline V gene (reference sequence). Written as DNA, the CDR3 is TGTGCCTGGAGTGCCACAGCACTCGTCGAAGATACGCAGTATTTT. Translation: CAWSATALVEDTQYF.